Listed here is a single T cell receptor beta chain. Its antigen is undetermined. Germline V lookup: CDR1 SGHAT, CDR2 FQDESV (reference sequence). The CDR3 contains 13 residues. V lost 5 bases, J lost 6 bases, and 11 bases lay in between. This sample was taken from a study of cytomegalovirus exposure and HLA in healthy donors. Study outcomes and limitations: A few CMV-associated chains were confirmed in vitro to be specific for CMV antigens.

This table comes from immunoSEQ multiplex PCR, and its TCRdb copy is limited to in-frame clones, with some not included. Of about 130,000 clones listed, around 90% are singletons. The specimen was PBMCs. The rearrangement links TRBV11-1 to TRBJ2-1; D possibly corresponds to TRBD2 (5 bases). The source of this sequence is a woman in her late teens or twenties in good health and CMV-seronegative. The CDR3 DNA is TGTGCCAGCAGCCTAAACAGCGGCAATGAGCAGTTCTTC. Translated: CASSLNSGNEQFF.